Sequencing of this TCR beta chain was carried out in a study of human T cells and chemical hapten exposure. Per the germline V gene, CDR1 is LNHDA and CDR2 is SQIVND (reference sequence). V was clipped by 8 bases and J by 0 bases, with 17 bases between them. The CDR3 has 16 residues. This clonotype was counted ten times or more. From the RACE reads, TCRdb called clonotypes with MiXCR, one entry per CDR3 protein. This sample carries 40,000 to 45,000 distinct CDR3 sequences, about 4% of them seen once, and the ten largest clones take about 5.6%. Time point meaning: healthy volunteer bleed at 6 weeks. The study extracted total RNA from unfractionated whole blood.

The sample taken for sequencing was whole blood. The V call is TRBV19, the J call TRBJ1-3, with D possibly being TRBD1 (5 bases). This receptor was obtained from a human donor in good health. Some clones in this sample may be carry-over from other donors' samples. In DNA form, the CDR3 reads TGTGCCAGTCGGACCCTGGGACCGAGCTCTGGAAACACCATATATTTT. Translation: CASRTLGPSSGNTIYF.